This is a list of T cell receptor beta chains from one sample in a study of cytomegalovirus exposure and HLA in healthy donors. The repertoire was sequenced with immunoSEQ multiplex PCR; TCRdb's copy has only in-frame clones and lacks some. The sample lists around 120,000 clones, about 85% seen once, with under 2% in the top ten. Material for sequencing was PBMCs. The source of these receptors is a boy between 10 and 17 years old in good health and CMV-seronegative. The CDR3 runs from the conserved cysteine through the conserved F or W. The D gene is left open where the match is weak. Expanded clones get a size class; other rows say once, few or many, or leave the size out.

v_call	j_call	clone_size	d_call	cdr3_aa	cdr3_nt
TRBV14	TRBJ2-3	-	-	CASRLAGTDTQYF	TGTGCCAGCAGGTTGGCGGGGACAGATACGCAGTATTTT
TRBV9	TRBJ2-1	-	-	CASSVESGAAVAYNEQFF	TGTGCCAGCAGCGTAGAATCAGGGGCCGCCGTTGCCTACAATGAGCAGTTCTTC
TRBV5-6	TRBJ2-2	-	TRBD1	CASSPDRGLTGELFF	TGTGCCAGCAGCCCGGACAGGGGGCTCACCGGGGAGCTGTTTTTT
TRBV2	TRBJ2-7	-	-	CASSRTVYEQYF	TGTGCCAGCAGTCGGACAGTCTACGAGCAGTACTTC
TRBV7-2	TRBJ2-5	once	-	CASSLGSRGETQYF	TGTGCCAGCAGCTTAGGGTCGAGAGGGGAGACCCAGTACTTC
TRBV4-3	TRBJ2-7	-	TRBD1	CASSYGTGTVSYEQYF	TGCGCCAGCAGCTACGGAACCGGGACAGTCTCCTACGAGCAGTACTTC
TRBV5-1	TRBJ2-7	-	-	CASSSPGASISYEQYF	TGCGCCAGCAGCTCTCCGGGAGCGTCTATTTCCTACGAGCAGTACTTC
TRBV7-2	TRBJ2-7	-	-	CASSLQGGSSYEQYF	TGTGCCAGCAGCTTACAGGGGGGAAGCTCCTACGAGCAGTACTTC
TRBV4-1	TRBJ1-1	-	-	CASSPQGTNTEAFF	TGCGCCAGCAGCCCCCAGGGGACGAACACTGAAGCTTTCTTT
TRBV9	TRBJ1-3	-	-	CASSVGKQGPPLSGNTIYF	TGTGCCAGCAGCGTAGGGAAACAGGGTCCACCTCTCTCTGGAAACACCATATATTTT
TRBV30	TRBJ1-2	-	-	CAWSVRRADGYTF	TGTGCCTGGAGTGTAAGGCGGGCAGACGGCTACACCTTC
TRBV10-2	TRBJ1-5	-	-	CASRDRGRENQPQHF	TGCGCCAGCAGGGACAGAGGGAGGGAAAATCAGCCCCAGCATTTT
TRBV10-3	TRBJ2-5	-	TRBD2	CATGTSAEETQYF	TGTGCCACTGGGACTAGCGCGGAAGAGACCCAGTACTTC
TRBV6-1	TRBJ2-1	-	-	CASFPDSYNEQFF	TGTGCCAGCTTTCCGGACAGTTACAATGAGCAGTTCTTC
TRBV5-4	TRBJ2-7	-	-	CASSGAGLDRYEQYF	TGTGCCAGCAGCGGCGCCGGGTTGGATCGCTACGAGCAGTACTTC
TRBV10-1	TRBJ2-2	-	TRBD1	CATQQGENTGELFF	TGCGCCACCCAACAGGGGGAGAACACCGGGGAGCTGTTTTTT
TRBV7-3	TRBJ2-2	-	TRBD1	CASQQGSGELFF	TGTGCCAGCCAACAGGGGTCCGGGGAGCTGTTTTTT
TRBV29-1	TRBJ2-5	-	-	CSVVLREETQYF	TGCAGCGTTGTTTTGAGGGAGGAGACCCAGTACTTC
TRBV7-6	TRBJ2-7	-	-	CASSLDPAESYEQYF	TGTGCCAGCAGCTTAGATCCAGCGGAATCCTACGAGCAGTACTTC
TRBV6-4	TRBJ2-2	once	-	CASSDSAGRTGELFF	TGTGCCAGCAGTGACTCGGCGGGAAGGACCGGGGAGCTGTTTTTT
TRBV30	TRBJ2-7	-	TRBD2	CASQDPGLAGTYEQYF	TGTGCCTCCCAGGATCCCGGCCTAGCGGGGACCTACGAGCAGTACTTC
TRBV29-1	TRBJ2-7	-	TRBD1	CSVAGSGGTPGYEQYF	TGCAGCGTTGCGGGATCAGGGGGCACCCCAGGCTACGAGCAGTACTTC
TRBV7-9	TRBJ2-2	-	TRBD2	CASSPKASGGHRTGELFF	TGTGCCAGCAGCCCAAAGGCTAGCGGGGGGCACCGGACCGGGGAGCTGTTTTTT
TRBV2	TRBJ1-3	-	TRBD1	CATRDRGNTIYF	TGTGCCACCAGGGACAGGGGAAACACCATATATTTT
TRBV5-1	TRBJ1-1	few	-	CASSPFDSNTEAFF	TGCGCCAGCAGCCCCTTTGACTCGAACACTGAAGCTTTCTTT
TRBV27	TRBJ2-7	-	TRBD2	CASTSVGLAGCKQYF	TGTGCCAGCACCTCGGTTGGACTAGCGGGGTGTAAGCAGTACTTC
TRBV4-2	TRBJ1-2	-	TRBD1	CASSQDYRGWTNYGYTF	TGTGCCAGCAGCCAAGATTACAGGGGGTGGACTAACTATGGCTACACCTTC
TRBV15	TRBJ1-4	-	-	CATKQGLNEKLFF	TGTGCCACGAAGCAGGGGTTAAATGAAAAACTGTTTTTT
TRBV7-2	TRBJ2-7	-	TRBD2	CASSLDTGLVGKQYF	TGTGCCAGCAGCTTGGACACGGGACTAGTTGGCAAGCAGTACTTC
TRBV4-2	TRBJ1-5	few	TRBD1	CASSPTGTVSNQPQHF	TGTGCCAGCAGTCCTACCGGGACAGTAAGCAATCAGCCCCAGCATTTT
TRBV6-5	TRBJ2-7	-	TRBD1	CASSKTGRHEQYF	TGTGCCAGCAGCAAGACAGGGCGCCACGAGCAGTACTTC
TRBV6-4	TRBJ2-1	-	TRBD1	CASSSGTGRDNEQFF	TGTGCCAGCAGCTCCGGGACAGGGAGGGACAATGAGCAGTTCTTC
TRBV18	TRBJ2-3	few	TRBD2	CASLFAGGRTDTQYF	TGTGCCAGCCTTTTTGCGGGGGGGCGAACAGATACGCAGTATTTT
TRBV5-4	TRBJ2-5	once	-	CASSLKGRQETQYF	TGTGCCAGCAGCTTGAAGGGGAGGCAAGAGACCCAGTACTTC
TRBV7-3	TRBJ2-1	-	-	CASSQTGPSNEQFF	TGTGCCAGCAGCCAAACAGGGCCCTCCAATGAGCAGTTCTTC
TRBV4-2	TRBJ1-5	-	-	CASSRVITGYNQPQHF	TGTGCCAGCAGCCGCGTAATAACAGGGTACAATCAGCCCCAGCATTTT
TRBV7-9	TRBJ1-1	-	-	CASSLAPVGGTEAFF	TGTGCCAGCAGCTTAGCCCCGGTCGGGGGCACTGAAGCTTTCTTT
TRBV6-6	TRBJ2-1	-	TRBD1	CASSGQGKITYNEQFF	TGTGCCAGCAGCGGACAGGGCAAAATAACCTACAATGAGCAGTTCTTC
TRBV7-2	TRBJ2-7	-	TRBD2	CASSLAVALADYEQYF	TGTGCCAGCAGCTTAGCTGTGGCCCTAGCGGATTACGAGCAGTACTTC
TRBV7-3	TRBJ2-3	-	TRBD2	CASSGGDTQYF	TGTGCCAGCTCGGGGGGAGATACGCAGTATTTT
TRBV5-4	TRBJ1-3	-	-	CASSLDGLQGGTIYF	TGTGCCAGCAGCTTGGACGGACTACAAGGAGGCACCATATATTTT
TRBV19	TRBJ2-1	-	TRBD2	CASSISASGAMSSYNEQFF	TGTGCCAGTAGTATTTCGGCTAGCGGGGCCATGAGCTCCTACAATGAGCAGTTCTTC
TRBV19	TRBJ1-2	once	-	CASSTGNWRLNYGYTF	TGTGCCAGTAGTACGGGGAATTGGCGACTTAACTATGGCTACACCTTC
TRBV5-1	TRBJ1-4	few	-	CASSLEGVNEKLFF	TGCGCCAGCAGCTTGGAGGGAGTGAACGAAAAACTGTTTTTT
TRBV7-9	TRBJ2-1	-	-	CASSSHSGRVQFF	TGTGCCAGCAGCTCGCACAGCGGACGGGTGCAGTTCTTC